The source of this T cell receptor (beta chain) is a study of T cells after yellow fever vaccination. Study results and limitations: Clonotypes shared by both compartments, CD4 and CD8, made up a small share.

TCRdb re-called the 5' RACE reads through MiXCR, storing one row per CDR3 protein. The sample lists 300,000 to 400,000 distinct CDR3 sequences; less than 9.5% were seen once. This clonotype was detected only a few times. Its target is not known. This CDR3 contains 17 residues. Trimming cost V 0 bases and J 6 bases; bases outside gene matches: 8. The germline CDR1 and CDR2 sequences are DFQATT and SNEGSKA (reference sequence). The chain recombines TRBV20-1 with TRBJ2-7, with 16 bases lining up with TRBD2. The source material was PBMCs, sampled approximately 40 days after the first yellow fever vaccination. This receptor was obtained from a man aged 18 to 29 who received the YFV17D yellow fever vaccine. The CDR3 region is CSAREPGLAGGRGEQYF. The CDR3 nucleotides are TGCAGTGCTAGAGAACCGGGACTAGCGGGGGGGCGAGGCGAGCAGTACTTC.